This passage covers 7 T cell receptor beta chains from one sample sequenced in a study of cytomegalovirus exposure and HLA in healthy donors (dated by TCRdb to about 2017). The protocol used for the library was the immunoSEQ multiplex PCR assay. For the multiplex PCR, a mixture combining 60 forward primers for TCR Vbeta segments and 13 reverse primers for TCR Jbeta segments was used. The table was pulled from immuneACCESS by TCRdb, which kept in-frame rearrangements only. Such tables lose some clones; where checked, under half of the loss comes from unresolved V genes, and the rest has no known cause. For this sample there are 130,000 or so clones; 75% to 85% appear just once. Of the sample, less than 9.5% is held by the ten largest clones. The specimen sequenced was PBMCs. These receptors all stem from a woman aged 45-65 years in good health and CMV-seropositive.

A single count supports this clone. This chain links TRBV15 with TRBJ1-2, with 7 bases matching TRBD1. CDR1 is LNHNV and CDR2 is YYDKDF in the germline V gene (reference sequence). V trimming: 1 base; J trimming: 8 bases; junction bases outside the gene matches: 7. The CDR3 consists of 14 residues. The CDR3 is CATSRGQGVRGYTF. The CDR3, as DNA: TGTGCCACCAGCAGAGGCCAGGGGGTGCGGGGCTACACCTTC.

J is TRBJ2-7 and V is TRBV5-6, with a weak D call TRBD2 (6 bases). The CDR3 is 13 residues long. Germline loops: CDR1 SGHDT, CDR2 YYEEEE. The V and J ends lost 4 bases and 0 bases respectively, with 8 bases between them. The CDR3 loop reads CASSAGLSYEQYF. The CDR3 DNA is TGTGCCAGCAGCGCGGGACTCTCCTACGAGCAGTACTTC.

V is TRBV2 and J is TRBJ1-2; tentative D call: TRBD1 (6 bases). V lost 7 bases to trimming and J lost 0 bases, with 15 bases between them. Germline CDR1 is SNHLY and CDR2 is FYNNEI. The CDR3 length is 15 residues. CDR3 protein: CASTMNRAANYGYTF. CDR3 bases: TGTGCCAGCACCATGAACAGGGCCGCTAACTATGGCTACACCTTC.

The chain is built from TRBV2 and TRBJ2-3; 9 bases fit TRBD2. Unmatched junction bases numbered 6, after V lost 8 bases and J lost 3 bases. From germline, CDR1 is SNHLY and CDR2 FYNNEI. CDR3 length: 14 residues. DNA of the CDR3: TGTGCCAGCCTTCGAGCGGGGGGAACAGATACGCAGTATTTT. It specifies CASLRAGGTDTQYF. Filled out from reference TRBV2 and TRBJ2-3, the complete variable domain reads EPEVTQTPSHQVTQMGQEVILRCVPISNHLYFYWYRQILGQKVEFLVSFYNNEISEKSEIFDDQFSVERPDGSNFTLKIRSTKLEDSAMYFCASLRAGGTDTQYFGPGTRLTVL.

The rearrangement uses TRBV6-5 and TRBJ1-1; D may be TRBD1 (5 bases). The CDR3 is 15 amino acids. The V end lost 8 bases, the J end lost 0 bases, and 16 bases lay between the germline ends. The V gene's germline CDR1 is MNHEY and CDR2 SVGAGI. The CDR3 is CASSKEGTLNTEAFF. In nucleotides, the CDR3 is TGTGCCAGCTCTAAGGAGGGGACCCTGAACACTGAAGCTTTCTTT.

V usage is TRBV5-1 and J usage is TRBJ2-7; 7 nucleotides line up with TRBD1. The V segment lost 0 bases and the J segment 0 bases; nucleotides outside the gene matches: 6. CDR3 length: 16 amino acids. From germline, CDR1 is SGHRS and CDR2 YFSETQ. CDR3 DNA: TGCGCCAGCAGCTTGGAGGGCAGGGGGAGCTCCTACGAGCAGTACTTC. Amino acid sequence: CASSLEGRGSSYEQYF.

The J gene is TRBJ2-1, the V gene TRBV5-4; unclear D gene. The germline V gene encodes CDR1 SGHNT and CDR2 YYREEE (reference sequence). Trimming shortened V by 4 bases and J by 6 bases, and 14 bases separated the two germline ends. The CDR3 covers 14 residues. CDR3 coding DNA: TGTGCCAGCAGCGTCGCGGAGACGGCCAATGAGCAGTTCTTC. It is translated as CASSVAETANEQFF.